A single sample gave rise to the 21 T cell receptor beta chains below, sequenced in a study of CXCR3-negative and CXCR3-positive naive CD8 T cells. UMI-tagged TRB cDNA libraries were built via 5' RACE. With the 5' RACE reads reprocessed, TCRdb shows one record per CDR3 protein and no DNA. This sample's clone table lists more than 65,000 distinct CDR3 sequences. The sample comprised naive CXCR3- CD8+ T cells from blood. The subset: CD45RO-CCR7+CD27+CD95- naive CD8+ T cells lacking CXCR3 (TNR3-). Receptor source: a human donor in good health. Some clones in this sample may be carry-over from other donors' samples.

The chain has TRBV4-3 and TRBJ2-2; checking the TCRdb D call of TRBD2 is not possible without DNA. Germline V gene sequence: CDR1 LGHNA, CDR2 YSLEER. The CDR3 is 16 amino acids. The CDR3 protein is CASSQAQRGWAGELFF.

This chain links TRBV5-1 with TRBJ1-1. The germline CDR1 and CDR2 sequences are SGHRS and YFSETQ. The CDR3 loop spans 14 amino acids. This chain's CDR3 is CASSWTSHTSEAFF.

V is TRBV10-2 and J is TRBJ2-1. The CDR3 extends over 13 amino acids. Germline loops: CDR1 WSHSY, CDR2 SAAADI. This CDR3 reads CASGWGPGNEQFF.

The V gene is TRBV5-1, the J gene TRBJ2-5; the TCRdb call, TRBD1, lacks DNA for checking. The CDR3 extends over 20 amino acids. Germline V gene data show CDR1 as SGHRS and CDR2 as YFSETQ. The CDR3 spells CASSSHYSLRRGSREETQYF.

The V gene is TRBV14, the J gene TRBJ2-7; TCRdb selects TRBD1, and the lack of DNA leaves this call unchecked. The length of the CDR3 is 15 residues. CDR1 and CDR2 from the germline V gene are SGHDN and FVKESK. This chain's CDR3 is CASSLSQGKAYEQYF.

This chain uses TRBV28 with TRBJ2-7; the TCRdb D gene call, TRBD1, has no DNA to confirm it. This CDR3 is 17 amino acids long. The germline V gene has CDR1 MDHEN and CDR2 SYDVKM. The CDR3 protein is CASSLTRVAGISYEQYF.

The V call is TRBV29-1, the J call TRBJ2-7; TCRdb's D call of TRBD1 is untestable without DNA. Germline assignment: CDR1 SQVTM and CDR2 ANQGSEA. The CDR3 is made up of 13 amino acids. This chain's CDR3 is CSVVGQGAYEQYF.

This rearrangement joins TRBV19 to TRBJ1-5. This CDR3 comprises 14 residues. Germline V gene data show CDR1 as LNHDA and CDR2 as SQIVND (reference sequence). The chain's CDR3 is CASREDGNNQPQHF.

This sequence joins TRBV12-3 or TRBV12-4 and TRBJ2-5; checking the TCRdb D call of TRBD1 is not possible without DNA. There are 15 residues in the CDR3. The CDR3 sequence: CASSLGLGAQETQYF.

The gene calls are TRBV6-2 or TRBV6-3 and TRBJ2-5; TCRdb designates TRBD1, a call that cannot be tested without DNA. The germline V gene has CDR1 MNHEY and CDR2 SVGEGT. The CDR3 consists of 12 residues. The CDR3 spells CAVRDYRETQYF.

This chain links TRBV5-1 with TRBJ1-2. The CDR3 loop spans 14 amino acids. The V gene's germline CDR1 is SGHRS and CDR2 YFSETQ. CDR3 protein: CASSLGGENYGYTF.

The chain uses TRBV29-1 and TRBJ2-3; the D gene TCRdb calls, TRBD1, cannot be checked with no DNA. Germline V gene lookup returns CDR1 SQVTM and CDR2 ANQGSEA. The CDR3 loop spans 15 amino acids. The CDR3: CSVEVAGALTDTQYF.

This chain joins TRBV15 and TRBJ2-7; TCRdb's D call, TRBD2, is unchecked because there is no DNA. Germline-derived CDR1 and CDR2 are LNHNV and YYDKDF (reference sequence). There are 16 residues in the CDR3. The CDR3 sequence: CATSRDLAGLAYEQYF.

CDR3 in amino acids: CASSQDFVGQFF. The V call is TRBV4-1, the J call TRBJ2-1. Germline V gene sequence: CDR1 MGHRA, CDR2 YSYEKL. The CDR3 covers 12 residues.

This chain uses TRBV10-3 with TRBJ1-4. This CDR3 has 14 amino acids. CDR1 and CDR2 from the germline V gene are ENHRY and SYGVKD. CDR3 protein: CAISEAVSNEKLFF.

The CDR3 loop is CASSLWPHTDTQYF. This chain uses TRBV12-3 or TRBV12-4 with TRBJ2-3; TCRdb's D call, TRBD1, is unchecked because there is no DNA. The CDR3 runs to 14 residues.

The J gene is TRBJ2-7, the V gene TRBV5-3. TRBV5-3 is marked as an open reading frame, function uncertain. The CDR3 sequence is 11 residues long. CDR3: CARSPSYEQYF.

CDR3 sequence reads: CASNFRGSRDTEAFF. This chain links TRBV5-1 with TRBJ1-1. The CDR3 length is 15 residues. CDR1 and CDR2 (germline): SGHRS, YFSETQ.

This chain uses TRBV14 with TRBJ2-3; checking the TCRdb D call of TRBD2 is not possible without DNA. CDR3 size: 16 residues. Germline CDR1 and CDR2: SGHDN and FVKESK. The CDR3 region is CASSPLAGHREDTQYF.

The chain is built from TRBV20-1 and TRBJ1-2; the D call of TRBD1 rests on TCRdb alone, since no DNA is present to check it. The CDR3 consists of 12 residues. Germline CDR1 reads DFQATT; CDR2 reads SNEGSKA (reference sequence). CDR3 sequence reads: CSARRDTYGYTF.

The gene calls are TRBV25-1 and TRBJ1-2; TCRdb selects TRBD1, and the lack of DNA leaves this call unchecked. CDR3 length equals 17 residues. CDR1 MGHDK and CDR2 SYGVNS come from the germline V gene. CDR3 residues: CASSDSDRGRGNYGYTF.